The 9 T cell receptor beta chains below all came from one sample that was sequenced in a study of tumor-infiltrating lymphocytes in oesophageal squamous cell carcinoma. TCRdb ran MiXCR on the PCR reads and lists one entry per CDR3 protein. The sample has more than 9,500 distinct CDR3 sequences, more than 40% seen once. Sequencing input: normal esophageal tissue next to the tumor. These receptor sequences come from a male donor with esophageal squamous cell carcinoma.

This clonotype was counted only a few times. As DNA, the CDR3 is TGTGCCAGTAGTTCCGGGCACGGCACTGAAGCTTTCTTT. Translation: CASSSGHGTEAFF. The V gene is TRBV19, the J gene TRBJ1-1; D not certain. CDR1 and CDR2 from the germline V gene are LNHDA and SQIVND (reference sequence). V lost 5 bases, J lost 4 bases, and 11 bases lay in between. CDR3 size: 13 residues.

The rearrangement uses TRBV19 and TRBJ2-1, with TRBD2 matching 9 bases. The CDR3 is made up of 15 amino acids. Unmatched junction bases numbered 5, after V lost 5 bases and J lost 3 bases. Germline V CDR1 and CDR2: LNHDA, SQIVND (reference sequence). As DNA, the CDR3 is TGTGCCAGTAGTGTTAGCGGGAGTGTCTACAATGAGCAGTTCTTC. It codes for CASSVSGSVYNEQFF.

This clonotype was observed a few times. As DNA, the CDR3 is TGTGCCAGCAGCTTCCGTCGACAGGGGGCAAGAAACACCATATATTTT. Its translation: CASSFRRQGARNTIYF. The V call is TRBV7-2, the J call TRBJ1-3, with 10 bases matching TRBD1. Germline assignment: CDR1 SGHTA and CDR2 FQGNSA. The CDR3 spans 16 residues. V dropped 3 bases and J dropped 5; count of bases not matched to a gene: 7.

The CDR3 spells CASSVDRETQYF. The CDR3 DNA sequence: TGTGCCAGCAGCGTCGACCGAGAGACCCAGTACTTC. The J gene is TRBJ2-4, the V gene TRBV12-3 or TRBV12-4, with D hard to call. Judging by the DNA end, TRBJ2-5 fits better; the J call may be wrong. The CDR3 sequence is 12 residues long.

V is TRBV27 and J is TRBJ2-5; the match to TRBD1 covers 8 bases. J gave up 4 bases and V 4 bases, and 8 bases lay outside the gene matches. The CDR3 has 15 residues. Germline V gene sequence: CDR1 MNHEY, CDR2 SMNVEV (reference sequence). The DNA for the CDR3 is TGTGCCAGCAGTTGGCAATGGACAGGGCGAGAGACCCAGTACTTC. Encoded protein: CASSWQWTGRETQYF.

This clonotype is medium-sized in the sample. This sequence joins TRBV7-3 and TRBJ2-1, with 10 bases lining up with TRBD2. This CDR3 is 14 amino acids long. Germline V lookup: CDR1 SGHTA, CDR2 FQGTGA. Losses at the gene ends were 8 bases for V and 9 bases for J; bases not matched to a gene: 10. For the CDR3, the DNA is TGTGCCAGCGGAAGGCTAGCGGGAGTCAGTGAGCAGTTCTTC. Its translation is CASGRLAGVSEQFF.

The chain employs TRBV20-1 and TRBJ2-1, with D possibly matching TRBD1 (6 bases). The J call may be mistaken, given a closer DNA end match to TRBJ2-7. Germline V lookup: CDR1 DFQATT, CDR2 SNEGSKA (reference sequence). The CDR3 spans 11 residues. The CDR3, as DNA: TGCAGCGCAACAGGGAACAACGAGCAGTACTTC. Translating it yields CSATGNNEQYF.

By its share, this clonotype is medium-sized (0.01 to 0.1%). The rearrangement joins TRBV7-9 to TRBJ1-1; tentative D call: TRBD1 (5 bases). Germline CDR1 SEHNR, CDR2 FQNEAQ (reference sequence). The V and J ends lost 2 bases and 3 bases respectively, with 10 bases between them. This CDR3 is 14 amino acids long. The CDR3 loop is CASSLPGGYTEAFF. DNA of the CDR3: TGTGCCAGCAGCTTACCGGGGGGTTACACTGAAGCTTTCTTT.

This clonotype appeared once. A read error is likely, as this CDR3 ends without the conserved phenylalanine or tryptophan. No DNA is shown, since the ends of the CDR3 on it are uncertain; the CDR3 is the one TCRdb lists. The chain carries TRBV7-2 and TRBJ2-1; the table's D call, TRBD2, was not checked against the DNA. Germline CDR1 and CDR2: SGHTA and FQGNSA. The CDR3 has 16 residues if both end residues are counted. The CDR3: CASSPPLARETQYFGN.